Following are 23 T cell receptor beta chains from one sample sequenced in a study of CD8 T cells in ankylosing spondylitis. Study-level points and caveats: A TCR beta motif made of several highly homologous variants seemed typical of ankylosing spondylitis blood.

The antigens for these receptors are not known. From the 5' RACE reads, TCRdb called clonotypes with MiXCR, one entry per CDR3 protein. The sample records around 490,000 distinct CDR3 sequences, about 5.7% being singletons. Sequenced sample: blood, either unsorted or a sorted T cell fraction (not recorded which). The origin of the receptors is a male donor with ankylosing spondylitis.

This clonotype has ten or more counts. V usage is TRBV7-2 and J usage is TRBJ1-1; 8 bases agree with TRBD1. Per germline, CDR1 SGHTA and CDR2 FQGNSA. CDR3 length equals 14 residues. Trimming cost V 6 bases and J 1 base; bases outside gene matches: 4. Written as DNA, the CDR3 is TGTGCCAGCAGGCCGACAGGGGCGAACACTGAAGCTTTCTTT. This gives the protein CASRPTGANTEAFF.

This clonotype has at least ten counts. The rearrangement uses TRBV3-1 and TRBJ2-7; D is unresolved. Germline-derived CDR1 and CDR2 are LGHDT and YNNKEL (reference sequence). Trimming removed 4 bases at V and 4 bases at J, with 8 bases between. There are 12 residues in the CDR3. CDR3: CASSLFRYEQYF. Written as DNA, the CDR3 is TGTGCCAGCAGCCTTTTCAGATACGAGCAGTACTTC.

This clonotype was observed many times. CDR3 in amino acids: CASSLDPDRGNEQFF. CDR3 in DNA: TGTGCCAGCAGCTTAGATCCGGACAGGGGAAATGAGCAGTTCTTC. The gene calls are TRBV7-2 and TRBJ2-1, with TRBD1 matching 9 bases. Looked up from germline, CDR1 is SGHTA and CDR2 is FQGNSA. The CDR3 contains 15 residues. J was trimmed by 7 bases and V by 1 base; bases with no gene match: 5. The full variable domain, completed using reference TRBV7-2 and TRBJ2-1, is GAGVSQSPSNKVTEKGKDVELRCDPISGHTALYWYRQSLGQGLEFLIYFQGNSAPDKSGLPSDRFSAERTGGSVSTLTIQRTQQEDSAVYLCASSLDPDRGNEQFFGPGTRLTVL.

This clonotype was observed a single time. The chain carries TRBV7-2 and TRBJ2-7; weak D call: TRBD1 (6 bases). CDR1 SGHTA and CDR2 FQGNSA come from the germline V gene. The CDR3 has 14 residues. V dropped 5 bases and J dropped 3 bases, with 14 bases sitting between them. The CDR3: CASSRTGSLYEQYF. Written as DNA, the CDR3 is TGTGCCAGCAGCCGAACAGGGTCCCTCTACGAGCAGTACTTC.

This clonotype was counted ten times or more. Here the CDR3 DNA reads TGTGCAACCGGCAGTCGAGGAGAGACCCAGTACTTC. Protein sequence: CATGSRGETQYF. V and J are TRBV7-9 and TRBJ2-5; unclear D gene. The CDR3 is made up of 12 amino acids. From germline, CDR1 is SEHNR and CDR2 FQNEAQ (reference sequence).

This clonotype appeared many times. The gene calls are TRBV7-3 and TRBJ2-7; no clear D gene. CDR1 is SGHTA and CDR2 is FQGTGA in the germline V gene. Trimming shortened V by 5 bases and J by 6 bases, and 14 bases separated the two germline ends. The CDR3 is made up of 13 amino acids. CDR3 sequence reads: CASSPLEVLEQYF. CDR3 nucleotides: TGTGCCAGCAGCCCACTCGAGGTCCTCGAGCAGTACTTC.

This clonotype was counted many times. This CDR3 is CASSSPPGGRMFF. As DNA, the CDR3 is TGTGCCAGCAGCTCCCCACCAGGGGGAAGGATGTTTTTT. The rearrangement links TRBV5-5 to TRBJ2-2; 7 bases match TRBD1. Germline V gene lookup returns CDR1 SGHKS and CDR2 YYEKEE (reference sequence). Unmatched junction bases numbered 11, after V lost 3 bases and J lost 15 bases. The CDR3 totals 13 residues.

This clonotype has ten or more counts. The chain combines TRBV28 with TRBJ1-6, with D possibly TRBD1 on 5 matching bases. Trimming took 5 bases from V and 6 from J, leaving 11 bases between them. The CDR3 has 14 residues. Germline CDR1 reads MDHEN; CDR2 reads SYDVKM. In DNA, the CDR3 is TGTGCCAGCAGTCCCGGACACCCTAATTCACCCCTCCACTTT. It specifies CASSPGHPNSPLHF.

This clonotype was counted ten times or more. V is TRBV5-1 and J is TRBJ2-7; D is unresolved. Deletions cut 2 bases from V and 1 base from J, with 10 bases between. This CDR3 is built from 14 residues. Germline CDR1 is SGHRS and CDR2 is YFSETQ. The CDR3 region has the DNA TGCGCCAGCAGCTTAATTAGGGATTCCTACGAGCAGTACTTC. Protein product: CASSLIRDSYEQYF. The complete variable domain, with remaining parts taken from reference TRBV5-1 and TRBJ2-7, reads KAGVTQTPRYLIKTRGQQVTLSCSPISGHRSVSWYQQTPGQGLQFLFEYFSETQRNKGNFPGRFSGRQFSNSRSEMNVSTLELGDSALYLCASSLIRDSYEQYFGPGTRLTVT.

This clonotype was seen repeatedly, ten times or more. The gene calls are TRBV20-1 and TRBJ2-7, with D perhaps TRBD2 (6 bases). The CDR3 runs to 13 residues. Germline values: CDR1 DFQATT, CDR2 SNEGSKA (reference sequence). This CDR3 is CSTLGRGSYEQYF. The CDR3 DNA is TGCAGCACTCTCGGGCGGGGCTCCTACGAGCAGTACTTC.

The V and J genes are TRBV6-1 and TRBJ2-1; 7 nucleotides agree with TRBD2. This CDR3 region has 15 residues. Germline V gives CDR1 MNHNS, CDR2 SASEGT. The ends lost 8 bases at V and 2 bases at J; junction bases unmatched: 9. The CDR3 DNA sequence: TGTGCCAGCTCCCTCGGCGGGAGCCCCTACAATGAGCAGTTCTTC. Amino acid sequence: CASSLGGSPYNEQFF.

In this sample, this clonotype turned up many times. The chain links TRBV28 to TRBJ1-1; the D gene is possibly TRBD1 (6 bases). Germline loops: CDR1 MDHEN, CDR2 SYDVKM. Trimming pared 5 bases from V and 8 bases from J, leaving 9 bases between. The CDR3 length is 11 residues. The CDR3 DNA sequence: TGTGCCAGCAGTACCGGGACAGAAGCTTTCTTT. As protein: CASSTGTEAFF.

This clonotype was observed at least ten times. V usage is TRBV12-3 or TRBV12-4 and J usage is TRBJ2-4; TRBD1 matches 7 bases. The CDR3 totals 15 residues. Trimming cost V 4 bases and J 4 bases; bases outside gene matches: 7. In nucleotides, the CDR3 is TGTGCCAGCAGTTGGGCCGACAGGGTGAAAAACATTCAGTACTTC. It is translated as CASSWADRVKNIQYF.

This clonotype was picked up many times. The rearrangement uses TRBV20-1 and TRBJ2-5; TRBD2 matches at 7 bases. The germline V gene encodes CDR1 DFQATT and CDR2 SNEGSKA (reference sequence). Trimming at V came to 0 bases and at J to 5 bases, leaving 18 bases not matched to a gene. This CDR3 is built from 18 residues. The CDR3 loop is CSARDRRREVPTLETQYF. DNA for the CDR3: TGCAGTGCTAGAGATAGACGACGGGAGGTACCCACGCTCGAGACCCAGTACTTC.

Remarks on this clonotype: One end of the junction fails to match germline, which may point to a read error. The chain joins TRBV5-4 to TRBJ2-2; TRBD2 matches 8 bases. The CDR3 is made up of 15 amino acids. Looked up from germline, CDR1 is SGHNT and CDR2 is YYREEE (reference sequence). The CDR3 loop reads CAISFGGANTGELFF. CDR3 coding DNA: TGTGCCATCAGCTTCGGGGGGGCGAACACCGGGGAGCTGTTTTTT.

This clonotype was recorded many times. The chain uses TRBV12-3 or TRBV12-4 and TRBJ2-7; the D gene could be TRBD1 or TRBD2 (5 bases each). V shed 5 bases and J shed 0 bases, with 14 bases lying between them. The CDR3 contains 15 residues. The CDR3 spells CASSPNSGGSYEQYF. The DNA of the CDR3 is TGTGCCAGCAGTCCCAATTCTGGGGGCTCCTACGAGCAGTACTTC.

This clonotype was seen repeatedly, ten times or more. J is TRBJ1-6 and V is TRBV15; 7 bases fit TRBD1. V was clipped by 5 bases and J by 9 bases; unmatched bases: 7. Germline V CDR1 and CDR2: LNHNV, YYDKDF (reference sequence). The CDR3 has 14 residues. CDR3 amino acids: CATSVGGSGSPLHF. The CDR3 DNA reads TGTGCCACCAGCGTAGGGGGCAGCGGTTCACCCCTCCACTTT.

This clonotype was found many times. The genes are TRBV29-1 and TRBJ1-1; no reliable D call. This CDR3 region has 15 residues. Germline V CDR1 and CDR2: SQVTM, ANQGSEA. V lost 6 bases and J 6 bases, leaving 23 bases between the germline ends. CDR3 in amino acids: CSVDRAGSIVPEAFF. As DNA, the CDR3 is TGCAGCGTAGATAGGGCGGGCAGCATAGTACCTGAAGCTTTCTTT. The whole variable domain, remainder taken from reference TRBV29-1 and TRBJ1-1, is SAVISQKPSRDICQRGTSLTIQCQVDSQVTMMFWYRQQPGQSLTLIATANQGSEATYESGFVIDKFPISRPNLTFSTLTVSNMSPEDSSIYLCSVDRAGSIVPEAFFGQGTRLTVV.

This clonotype was counted ten times or more. This sequence joins TRBV29-1 and TRBJ1-2, with D perhaps matching TRBD1 (5 bases). Trimming shortened V by 7 bases and J by 8 bases, and 14 bases separated the two germline ends. The CDR3 contains 11 residues. Germline CDR1 SQVTM, CDR2 ANQGSEA. For the CDR3, the DNA is TGCAGCGCAACCGGGACGGCCGGCTACACCTTC. Translated: CSATGTAGYTF.

This clonotype appeared many times. The chain is built from TRBV20-1 and TRBJ2-7; perhaps D is TRBD1 or TRBD2 (5 bases each). Germline CDR1 reads DFQATT; CDR2 reads SNEGSKA (reference sequence). Trimming left V 0 bases short and J 2 bases short, with 11 bases between. CDR3 length: 14 amino acids. CDR3 sequence reads: CSARDRRGPYEQYF. The CDR3 DNA reads as TGCAGTGCTAGAGATCGAAGGGGACCCTACGAGCAGTACTTC.

This rearrangement joins TRBV6-2 or TRBV6-3 to TRBJ2-7; a possible D gene is TRBD1 (5 bases). V was pared by 7 bases and J by 1 base, with 14 bases between. CDR1 MNHEY and CDR2 SVGEGT come from the germline V gene. The CDR3 sequence is 14 residues long. CDR3 nucleotides: TGTGCCAGCATCTCCCAGACAGAGTCCTACGAGCAGTACTTC. Its translation: CASISQTESYEQYF.

This clonotype was observed many times. The rearrangement joins TRBV12-3 or TRBV12-4 to TRBJ1-5, with 8 bases matching TRBD1. Losses at the gene ends were 5 bases for V and 5 bases for J; bases not matched to a gene: 5. The CDR3 totals 14 residues. CDR3 coding DNA: TGTGCCAGCAGTATCACAGGGGGGGATCAGCCCCAGCATTTT. Its translation: CASSITGGDQPQHF.

This clonotype was seen only a few times. The rearrangement uses TRBV20-1 and TRBJ2-7; no definite D call. Germline CDR1 reads DFQATT; CDR2 reads SNEGSKA (reference sequence). Trimming removed 5 bases at V and 3 bases at J, with 14 bases between. The CDR3 contains 13 residues. The CDR3 DNA reads TGCAGTGCTCCAGACGTATTCCTCTACGAGCAGTACTTC. Encoded protein: CSAPDVFLYEQYF.